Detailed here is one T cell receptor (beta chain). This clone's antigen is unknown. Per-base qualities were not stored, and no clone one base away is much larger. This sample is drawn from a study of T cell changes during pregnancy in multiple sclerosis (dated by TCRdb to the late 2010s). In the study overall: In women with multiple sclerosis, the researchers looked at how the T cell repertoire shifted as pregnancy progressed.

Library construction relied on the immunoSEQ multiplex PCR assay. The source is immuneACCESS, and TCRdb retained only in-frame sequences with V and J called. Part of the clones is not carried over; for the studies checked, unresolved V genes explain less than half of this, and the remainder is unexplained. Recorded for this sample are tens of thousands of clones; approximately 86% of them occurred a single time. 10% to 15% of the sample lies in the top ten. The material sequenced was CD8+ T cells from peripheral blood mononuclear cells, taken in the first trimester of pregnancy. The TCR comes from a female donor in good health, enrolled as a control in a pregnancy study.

The DNA sequence follows: TGTGCCAGTAGTATAGGGGGGCCGTTCAATGAGCAGTTCTTC. Its protein reads: CASSIGGPFNEQFF. The rearrangement combines TRBV19 with TRBJ2-1, and the D gene may be TRBD1, 6 bases matching. The CDR3 runs 14 amino acids, cysteine and phenylalanine included. Kept here is only the CDR3 DNA, which spans 42 bases and is read in frame from base 1. V and J lose 1 base and 6 bases, and a span of 10 bases separates them. From the germline V gene (reference sequence), CDR1 is LNHDA and CDR2 is SQIVND.